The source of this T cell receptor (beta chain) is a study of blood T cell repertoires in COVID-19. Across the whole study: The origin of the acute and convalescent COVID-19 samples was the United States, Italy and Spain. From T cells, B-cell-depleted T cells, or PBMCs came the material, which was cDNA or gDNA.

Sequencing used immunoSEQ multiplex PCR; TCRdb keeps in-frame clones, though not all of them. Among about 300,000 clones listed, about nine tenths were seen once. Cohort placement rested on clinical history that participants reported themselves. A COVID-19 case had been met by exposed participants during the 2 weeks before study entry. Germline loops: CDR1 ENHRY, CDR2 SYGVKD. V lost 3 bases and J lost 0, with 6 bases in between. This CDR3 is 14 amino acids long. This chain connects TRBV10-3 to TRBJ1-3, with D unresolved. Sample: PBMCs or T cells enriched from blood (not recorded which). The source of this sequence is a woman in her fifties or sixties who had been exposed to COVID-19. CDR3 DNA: TGTGCCATCAGTGACACCGGCTCTGGAAACACCATATATTTT. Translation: CAISDTGSGNTIYF.